These 25 T cell receptor beta chains originate from one sample sequenced in a study of blood T cell repertoires in COVID-19. The table came from immunoSEQ multiplex PCR; TCRdb's copy has only in-frame clones and leaves some out. The table lists about 200,000 clones, 85% to 90% of them singletons. Specimen: PBMCs or T cells enriched from blood (not recorded which). The receptor source for this set is a man younger than 40 who had recovered from COVID-19.

This clone appeared once. The V gene is TRBV23-1, the J gene TRBJ2-3; D may be TRBD2 (6 bases). TRBV23-1 is classed as an ORF, of uncertain function. The CDR3 is 16 amino acids. V was shortened by 0 bases and J by 5 bases, with 15 bases between the two germline ends. The CDR3, as DNA: TGCGCCAGCAGTCAATCGTCGGGAGACTCCGGAGATACGCAGTATTTT. It is translated as CASSQSSGDSGDTQYF.

The rearrangement links TRBV5-1 to TRBJ2-1; D remains unclear. This CDR3 is built from 14 residues. Germline values: CDR1 SGHRS, CDR2 YFSETQ. The V end was cut by 0 bases, the J end by 3 bases, with 7 bases between. This CDR3 reads CASSLAASYNEQFF. CDR3 nucleotide sequence: TGCGCCAGCAGCTTGGCTGCTAGCTACAATGAGCAGTTCTTC.

With respect to this clone: The same CDR3 also results from other DNA sequences found in this sample. The rearrangement links TRBV11-2 to TRBJ1-6, with a weak D call TRBD1 (6 bases). The CDR3 is made up of 14 amino acids. Germline V gene data show CDR1 as SGHAT and CDR2 as FQNNGV. The germline V and J ends were trimmed by 5 bases and 5 bases, with 10 bases remaining between them. The CDR3 sequence: CASSLGQNNSPLHF. In DNA, the CDR3 is TGTGCCAGCAGCCTGGGACAAAATAATTCACCCCTCCACTTT. Drawing the rest from reference TRBV11-2 and TRBJ1-6, the complete variable domain is EAGVAQSPRYKIIEKRQSVAFWCNPISGHATLYWYQQILGQGPKLLIQFQNNGVVDDSQLPKDRFSAERLKGVDSTLKIQPAKLEDSAVYLCASSLGQNNSPLHFGNGTRLTVT.

V usage is TRBV11-2 and J usage is TRBJ2-3; D gene uncertain. V was cut by 4 bases and J by 2 bases, with 4 bases left in between. Germline V gene data show CDR1 as SGHAT and CDR2 as FQNNGV. The CDR3 covers 12 residues. The CDR3 DNA reads TGTGCCAGCAGCTACACCACAGATACGCAGTATTTT. Translating gives CASSYTTDTQYF.

The V gene is TRBV5-5, the J gene TRBJ1-2, with D possibly being TRBD1 (5 bases). Germline V lookup: CDR1 SGHKS, CDR2 YYEKEE (reference sequence). The CDR3 spans 15 residues. The V end lost 4 bases, the J end lost 5 bases, and 18 bases lay between the germline ends. In DNA form, the CDR3 reads TGTGCCAGCAGCATTGGAGGGGCTGGGTTTTATGGCTACACCTTC. Protein: CASSIGGAGFYGYTF.

This clone has only one observation. V gene TRBV9 combines with J gene TRBJ1-2; weak D call: TRBD1 (6 bases). The CDR3 loop spans 14 amino acids. The germline gives CDR1 SGDLS, CDR2 YYNGEE. Trimming shortened V by 3 bases and J by 5 bases, and 14 bases separated the two germline ends. CDR3 coding DNA: TGTGCCAGCAGCGGAGGACCAGGGGCATATGGCTACACCTTC. It encodes CASSGGPGAYGYTF.

The CDR3 nucleotides are TGTGCCAGCAGGCGAGGGGGTGACGATGGCTACACCTTC. Encoded protein: CASRRGGDDGYTF. The V gene is TRBV12-3 or TRBV12-4, the J gene TRBJ1-2; tentative D call: TRBD1 (6 bases). V was clipped by 6 bases and J by 6 bases, with 14 bases between them. There are 13 residues in the CDR3.

The chain uses TRBV7-2 and TRBJ2-3; the match to TRBD2 covers 7 bases. Per germline, CDR1 SGHTA and CDR2 FQGNSA. The CDR3 loop spans 11 amino acids. J gave up 6 bases and V 6 bases, and 0 bases lay outside the gene matches. The CDR3 DNA is TGTGCCAGCAGGCGGGGGGATACGCAGTATTTT. Its translation is CASRRGDTQYF.

The CDR3 loop is CASSQYRVSNQPQHF. The CDR3 DNA is TGTGCCAGCAGCCAATATCGGGTTAGCAATCAGCCCCAGCATTTT. The rearrangement joins TRBV7-2 to TRBJ1-5; the D is unclear. V lost 5 bases and J 0 bases, leaving 11 bases between the germline ends. The CDR3 runs 15 residues. Germline assignment: CDR1 SGHTA and CDR2 FQGNSA. The complete variable domain, with remaining parts taken from reference TRBV7-2 and TRBJ1-5, reads GAGVSQSPSNKVTEKGKDVELRCDPISGHTALYWYRQSLGQGLEFLIYFQGNSAPDKSGLPSDRFSAERTGGSVSTLTIQRTQQEDSAVYLCASSQYRVSNQPQHFGDGTRLSIL.

This clone was counted ten times or more. The genes are TRBV25-1 and TRBJ2-7; 11 nucleotides match TRBD1. In germline, CDR1 is MGHDK, CDR2 SYGVNS. The length of the CDR3 is 15 residues. V lost 4 bases and J lost 3; bases outside the gene matches: 5. The CDR3 DNA follows: TGTGCCAGCAGTGCGGGACAGGGGGGATTCTACGAGCAGTACTTC. Translated: CASSAGQGGFYEQYF.

This clone has more than one count but fewer than ten. The genes are TRBV28 and TRBJ1-1, with a tentative D call TRBD1 (5 bases). This CDR3 has 12 amino acids. Germline V lookup: CDR1 MDHEN, CDR2 SYDVKM. V was pared by 5 bases and J by 5 bases, with 9 bases between. CDR3 sequence (DNA): TGTGCCAGCAGTCTCAGGGTAACTGAAGCTTTCTTT. Translating gives CASSLRVTEAFF.

The chain uses TRBV25-1 and TRBJ1-2, with 11 bases matching TRBD1. V shed 5 bases and J 6 bases; nucleotides not matched to a gene: 11. Germline CDR1 is MGHDK and CDR2 is SYGVNS. The CDR3 runs 16 residues. The CDR3 region has the DNA TGTGCCAGCAGTCCACCCGGGACAGGGGGGCTAGATGGCTACACCTTC. Translated: CASSPPGTGGLDGYTF.

V is TRBV19 and J is TRBJ2-7, with D possibly matching TRBD1 (5 bases). Germline V gene lookup returns CDR1 LNHDA and CDR2 SQIVND (reference sequence). The CDR3 runs to 14 residues. Between the trimmed V and J ends, which lost 5 bases and 0 bases, there was a span of 11 bases. The DNA of the CDR3 is TGTGCCAGTAGTTCCTCAGGGATCTCCTACGAGCAGTACTTC. Protein sequence: CASSSSGISYEQYF.

This sequence joins TRBV10-3 and TRBJ1-1; D gene ambiguous. The CDR3 spans 15 residues. The V gene lost 0 bases and the J gene lost 0 bases, with 8 bases spanning the gap. Germline-derived CDR1 and CDR2 are ENHRY and SYGVKD. The CDR3 DNA follows: TGTGCCATCAGTGAGTCGTTTACAGTGAACACTGAAGCTTTCTTT. Translated: CAISESFTVNTEAFF.

The sample holds a few counts of this clone. The chain links TRBV19 to TRBJ1-6, with TRBD1 matching 9 bases. The CDR3 consists of 13 residues. Losses at the gene ends were 9 bases for V and 10 bases for J; bases not matched to a gene: 7. Germline V gene lookup returns CDR1 LNHDA and CDR2 SQIVND (reference sequence). The CDR3 loop is CASRDRVQSPLHF. In DNA form, the CDR3 reads TGTGCCAGCCGGGACAGGGTGCAGTCACCCCTCCACTTT.

The J gene is TRBJ2-7, the V gene TRBV28; 9 nucleotides agree with TRBD2. Germline V CDR1 and CDR2: MDHEN, SYDVKM. The CDR3 spans 15 residues. The V gene end was trimmed by 3 bases and the J gene end by 5 bases; junction bases not matched to a gene: 8. CDR3 loop: CASSLSGRPRDEQYF. The CDR3 coding sequence is TGTGCCAGCAGTTTGAGCGGGAGGCCGAGGGACGAGCAGTACTTC.

This clone was detected once. The chain has TRBV7-2 and TRBJ1-5; 11 bases fit TRBD1. In germline, CDR1 is SGHTA, CDR2 FQGNSA. Trimming cost V 6 bases and J 11 bases; bases outside gene matches: 9. CDR3 size: 14 residues. CDR3 DNA: TGTGCCAGCAGTTCAGGGGGACAGGGGGATACCCAGCATTTT. Encoded protein: CASSSGGQGDTQHF.

The chain recombines TRBV7-2 with TRBJ2-3; 9 nucleotides align to TRBD2. CDR3 length equals 16 residues. The germline CDR1 and CDR2 sequences are SGHTA and FQGNSA. V was pared by 6 bases and J by 5 bases, with 12 bases of the junction left unmatched. The CDR3 region is CASRRLADYPRDTQYF. For the CDR3, the DNA is TGTGCCAGCAGACGACTAGCGGATTACCCCCGAGATACGCAGTATTTT. The entire variable domain, with the rest obtained from reference TRBV7-2 and TRBJ2-3, is as follows: GAGVSQSPSNKVTEKGKDVELRCDPISGHTALYWYRQSLGQGLEFLIYFQGNSAPDKSGLPSDRFSAERTGGSVSTLTIQRTQQEDSAVYLCASRRLADYPRDTQYFGPGTRLTVL.

This chain uses TRBV11-2 with TRBJ2-5, with TRBD2 matching 15 bases. J gave up 5 bases and V 0 bases, and 7 bases lay outside the gene matches. This CDR3 has 18 amino acids. Germline CDR1 is SGHAT and CDR2 is FQNNGV. CDR3 DNA sequence: TGTGCCAGCAGCTTAGATGGACTAGCGGGGGGGCTTGTCGAGACCCAGTACTTC. The encoded protein is CASSLDGLAGGLVETQYF.

The chain links TRBV7-7 to TRBJ1-5; no reliable D call. The germline V gene encodes CDR1 SSHAT and CDR2 FNYEAQ (reference sequence). This CDR3 comprises 16 residues. V lost 1 base to trimming and J lost 2 bases, with 12 bases between them. The CDR3 protein is CASSLVGVLGNQPQHF. CDR3 bases: TGTGCCAGCAGCTTAGTCGGGGTCTTGGGCAATCAGCCCCAGCATTTT. The whole variable domain, remainder taken from reference TRBV7-7 and TRBJ1-5, is GAGVSQSPRYKVTKRGQDVTLRCDPISSHATLYWYQQALGQGPEFLTYFNYEAQPDKSGLPSDRFSAERPEGSISTLTIQRTEQRDSAMYRCASSLVGVLGNQPQHFGDGTRLSIL.

The rearrangement uses TRBV6-5 and TRBJ2-1, with 7 bases matching TRBD1. This CDR3 region has 13 residues. Trimming removed 7 bases from V and 6 bases from J; junction bases left unmatched: 6. Germline V gene lookup returns CDR1 MNHEY and CDR2 SVGAGI. The CDR3 is CASNRGLGNEQFF. The CDR3 DNA follows: TGTGCCAGCAACAGGGGTCTCGGCAATGAGCAGTTCTTC.

This chain uses TRBV9 with TRBJ2-5; D perhaps matches TRBD2 (6 bases). The CDR3 contains 18 residues. V lost 4 bases, J lost 5 bases, and 27 bases lay in between. The germline CDR1 and CDR2 sequences are SGDLS and YYNGEE. This CDR3 reads CASSKVGSSVGGWETQYF. CDR3 DNA sequence: TGTGCCAGCAGCAAAGTAGGTAGTAGTGTGGGAGGATGGGAGACCCAGTACTTC.

This chain links TRBV2 with TRBJ2-1, with 12 bases matching TRBD2. V shed 6 bases, J shed 7 bases, and the junction held 7 bases outside the gene matches. Germline lookup yields CDR1 SNHLY and CDR2 FYNNEI. The CDR3 contains 15 residues. The CDR3 DNA follows: TGTGCCAGCAGAGTACTAGCGGGGGGCGCGAATGAGCAGTTCTTC. Residues: CASRVLAGGANEQFF.

CDR3 in amino acids: CASSLSTGGISPLHF. For the CDR3, the DNA is TGTGCCAGCAGCTTATCCACAGGGGGCATTTCACCCCTCCACTTT. This chain links TRBV13 with TRBJ1-6; 9 bases line up with TRBD1. CDR3 length equals 15 residues. Germline trimming cut 2 bases from V and 9 bases from J; bases unmatched to any gene: 5. CDR1 is PRHDT, CDR2 FYEKMQ, per germline (reference sequence). The variable domain in full, with the rest retrieved from reference TRBV13 and TRBJ1-6, is AAGVIQSPRHLIKEKRETATLKCYPIPRHDTVYWYQQGPGQDPQFLISFYEKMQSDKGSIPDRFSAQQFSDYHSELNMSSLELGDSALYFCASSLSTGGISPLHFGNGTRLTVT.

DNA for the CDR3: TGTGCCAGCGCTAAAGGGGTGAATGAGCAGTTCTTC. Translated: CASAKGVNEQFF. The chain has TRBV9 and TRBJ2-1, with D possibly being TRBD1 (5 bases). Trimming removed 7 bases at V and 7 bases at J, with 12 bases between. The germline V gene has CDR1 SGDLS and CDR2 YYNGEE. This CDR3 comprises 12 residues.